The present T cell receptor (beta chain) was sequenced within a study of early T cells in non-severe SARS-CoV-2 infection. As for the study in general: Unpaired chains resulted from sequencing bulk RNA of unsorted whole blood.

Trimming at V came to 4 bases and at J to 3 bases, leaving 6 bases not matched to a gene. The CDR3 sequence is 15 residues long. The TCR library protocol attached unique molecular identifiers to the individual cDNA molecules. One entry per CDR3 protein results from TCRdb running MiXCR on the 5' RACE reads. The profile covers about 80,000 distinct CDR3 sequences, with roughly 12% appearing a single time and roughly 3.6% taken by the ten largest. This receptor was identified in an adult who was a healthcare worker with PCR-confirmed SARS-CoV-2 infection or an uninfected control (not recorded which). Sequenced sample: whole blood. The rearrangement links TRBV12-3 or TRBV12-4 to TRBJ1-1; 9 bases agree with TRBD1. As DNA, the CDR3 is TGTGCCAGCAGTTACCCGGGACAGGGATACACTGAAGCTTTCTTT. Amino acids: CASSYPGQGYTEAFF.